Shown below are 26 T cell receptor beta chains from a single sample sequenced in a study of shared T cell receptors in the human thymus. Assay: immunoSEQ multiplex PCR; the TCRdb copy retains only in-frame clones and omits some. The data show about 660,000 clones, with around 87% seen just once and more than 0.009% held by the top ten. The data were also submitted as part of a second study, on human thymus T cells.

Sequencing was carried out using thymocytes. The origin of the receptors is a boy less than two years old with a congenital heart defect.

This rearrangement joins TRBV23-1 to TRBJ2-7, with 9 bases fitting TRBD1. TRBV23-1 is treated as an ORF (open reading frame) with a function not yet certain. V was clipped by 0 bases and J by 7 bases; unmatched bases: 10. This CDR3 has 16 residues. For the CDR3, the DNA is TGCGCCAGCAGTCAATCATCTAGGACAGGGGATCGGGAGCAGTACTTC. It translates to CASSQSSRTGDREQYF.

This sequence joins TRBV2 and TRBJ2-3, with 10 nucleotides matching TRBD2. With 6 bases clipped from V and 1 base from J, the junction kept 4 bases outside the gene matches. Germline V CDR1 and CDR2: SNHLY, FYNNEI. The CDR3 totals 15 residues. The CDR3, as DNA: TGTGCCAGCAGCGACACTAGCGGGGGCACAGATACGCAGTATTTT. This codes for CASSDTSGGTDTQYF. The full variable domain, completed using reference TRBV2 and TRBJ2-3, is EPEVTQTPSHQVTQMGQEVILRCVPISNHLYFYWYRQILGQKVEFLVSFYNNEISEKSEIFDDQFSVERPDGSNFTLKIRSTKLEDSAMYFCASSDTSGGTDTQYFGPGTRLTVL.

The V call is TRBV27, the J call TRBJ2-3; no clear D. Germline V lookup: CDR1 MNHEY, CDR2 SMNVEV (reference sequence). There are 13 residues in the CDR3. With 6 bases removed from V and 0 bases from J, the gap between germline ends came to 7 bases. CDR3 nucleotide sequence: TGTGCCAGCAGGGCAGGTAGCACAGATACGCAGTATTTT. Translating gives CASRAGSTDTQYF.

The chain recombines TRBV28 with TRBJ1-5, with D possibly TRBD1 on 6 matching bases. The CDR3 spans 15 residues. From germline, CDR1 is MDHEN and CDR2 SYDVKM. With 1 base removed from V and 5 bases from J, the gap between germline ends came to 12 bases. The CDR3 region is CASSLLTGKHQPQHF. DNA for the CDR3: TGTGCCAGCAGTTTATTGACAGGAAAGCATCAGCCCCAGCATTTT.

J is TRBJ2-1 and V is TRBV19; weak D call: TRBD1 (5 bases). CDR1 is LNHDA, CDR2 SQIVND, per germline (reference sequence). Trimming took 7 bases from V and 5 from J, leaving 6 bases between them. This CDR3 region has 11 residues. The CDR3 DNA reads as TGTGCCAGTAAGGGGAACAATGAGCAGTTCTTC. This encodes CASKGNNEQFF.

This chain joins TRBV28 and TRBJ2-5, with D perhaps TRBD1 (6 bases). The CDR3 is 17 amino acids. Germline assignment: CDR1 MDHEN and CDR2 SYDVKM. Trimming shortened V by 5 bases and J by 1 base, and 20 bases separated the two germline ends. The CDR3 DNA reads as TGTGCCAGCAGTACCCACCCACCTCTACAGGGCCAAGAGACCCAGTACTTC. Translation gives CASSTHPPLQGQETQYF. Filled out from reference TRBV28 and TRBJ2-5, the complete variable domain reads DVKVTQSSRYLVKRTGEKVFLECVQDMDHENMFWYRQDPGLGLRLIYFSYDVKMKEKGDIPEGYSVSREKKERFSLILESASTNQTSMYLCASSTHPPLQGQETQYFGPGTRLLVL.

The chain uses TRBV28 and TRBJ1-5, with 10 bases fitting TRBD1. This CDR3 spans 14 amino acids. V shed 5 bases, J shed 6 bases, and the junction held 4 bases outside the gene matches. Germline lookup yields CDR1 MDHEN and CDR2 SYDVKM. CDR3 sequence (DNA): TGTGCCAGCAGTGGGACAGGGGAGAGTCAGCCCCAGCATTTT. Protein product: CASSGTGESQPQHF.

This chain uses TRBV29-1 with TRBJ1-1, with D tentatively TRBD1 (6 bases). Between the trimmed V and J ends, which lost 3 bases and 0 bases, there was a span of 23 bases. Per germline, CDR1 SQVTM and CDR2 ANQGSEA. This CDR3 region has 18 residues. CDR3 residues: CSVDPSGTQTEMNTEAFF. DNA for the CDR3: TGCAGCGTTGACCCCTCCGGGACACAAACTGAAATGAACACTGAAGCTTTCTTT.

V usage is TRBV28 and J usage is TRBJ2-6; D is possibly TRBD1 (6 bases). The CDR3 runs 19 residues. The germline gives CDR1 MDHEN, CDR2 SYDVKM. Trimming stripped 5 bases from V and 0 bases from J, with 20 bases between. The CDR3 sequence: CASSPRVGGPISGANVLTF. CDR3 sequence (DNA): TGTGCCAGCAGTCCCAGGGTTGGGGGCCCTATCTCTGGGGCCAACGTCCTGACTTTC.

V and J are TRBV5-6 and TRBJ1-5; D unresolved. The CDR3 spans 14 residues. Germline V gene sequence: CDR1 SGHDT, CDR2 YYEEEE. V lost 3 bases and J lost 3, with 10 bases in between. CDR3 nucleotide sequence: TGTGCCAGCAGCTCCTGGGCAGACAATCAGCCCCAGCATTTT. This encodes CASSSWADNQPQHF.

The CDR3 spells CASSLGMAARGPHQPQHF. In DNA form, the CDR3 reads TGTGCCAGCAGCTTAGGAATGGCGGCCAGGGGCCCCCATCAGCCCCAGCATTTT. V and J are TRBV7-2 and TRBJ1-5; maybe TRBD1 (6 bases). CDR3 length: 18 amino acids. Germline assignment: CDR1 SGHTA and CDR2 FQGNSA. Trimming removed 1 base at V and 5 bases at J, with 21 bases between.

This sequence joins TRBV4-3 and TRBJ2-2; possible D gene TRBD1, 6 bases. CDR3 length: 17 residues. CDR1 and CDR2 from the germline V gene are LGHNA and YSLEER. The V gene lost 1 base and the J gene lost 7 bases, with 19 bases spanning the gap. DNA for the CDR3: TGCGCCAGCAGCCAAGGCAATTCGGACAGTACGAACGGGGAGCTGTTTTTT. It codes for CASSQGNSDSTNGELFF.

The J gene is TRBJ1-5, the V gene TRBV4-3, with D possibly matching TRBD1 (6 bases). The CDR3 contains 21 residues. CDR1 is LGHNA and CDR2 is YSLEER in the germline V gene. Trimming shortened V by 4 bases and J by 3 bases, and 31 bases separated the two germline ends. The CDR3 reads CASSPTRRTGQKGLANQPQHF. The CDR3 nucleotides are TGCGCCAGCAGCCCAACGCGGAGGACGGGACAAAAAGGGCTAGCCAATCAGCCCCAGCATTTT.

This chain connects TRBV4-3 to TRBJ2-1, with TRBD1 as a possible D gene (5 bases). CDR1 is LGHNA and CDR2 is YSLEER in the germline V gene. Trimming took 4 bases from V and 0 from J, leaving 16 bases between them. The CDR3 spans 17 residues. CDR3 DNA: TGCGCCAGCAGCCGATCAGGGATCCCGAGCTCCTACAATGAGCAGTTCTTC. It specifies CASSRSGIPSSYNEQFF.

The V gene is TRBV7-9, the J gene TRBJ1-4; D may be TRBD1 (5 bases). The CDR3 runs 17 residues. V lost 5 bases to trimming and J lost 10 bases, with 26 bases between them. Looked up from germline, CDR1 is SEHNR and CDR2 is FQNEAQ (reference sequence). In DNA form, the CDR3 reads TGTGCCAGCAGCCCCGGTGTGGGTATGGGGCAGCGTGGAAAACTGTTTTTT. This codes for CASSPGVGMGQRGKLFF.

The J gene is TRBJ2-1, the V gene TRBV5-6, with 7 bases fitting TRBD2. The junction had 11 bases not matched to a gene; V was cut back by 4 bases and J by 7 bases. Germline CDR1 reads SGHDT; CDR2 reads YYEEEE. The CDR3 loop spans 15 amino acids. The CDR3 sequence: CASSPRLGGSNEQFF. Here the CDR3 DNA reads TGTGCCAGCAGCCCACGACTAGGCGGGAGTAATGAGCAGTTCTTC.

The V call is TRBV4-3, the J call TRBJ1-5; possibly TRBD1 for D (6 bases). Trimming pared 3 bases from V and 6 bases from J, leaving 12 bases between. The CDR3 is made up of 14 amino acids. From germline, CDR1 is LGHNA and CDR2 YSLEER. CDR3 DNA: TGCGCCAGCAGCCAGGCATACAGGGCTCAGCCCCAGCATTTT. Its protein product is CASSQAYRAQPQHF.

The rearrangement joins TRBV19 to TRBJ1-5, with D possibly TRBD1 on 6 matching bases. CDR3 size: 14 residues. Germline V lookup: CDR1 LNHDA, CDR2 SQIVND (reference sequence). V lost 3 bases and J lost 2, with 8 bases in between. The CDR3: CASSMKGGNQPQHF. The CDR3 DNA reads TGTGCCAGTAGTATGAAGGGGGGCAATCAGCCCCAGCATTTT.

The chain employs TRBV4-1 and TRBJ1-6; D might be TRBD1 (6 bases). The V gene's germline CDR1 is MGHRA and CDR2 YSYEKL. Trimming took 1 base from V and 9 from J, leaving 25 bases between them. The CDR3 extends over 19 amino acids. CDR3 loop: CASSQGEDQGIVFGSPLHF. In nucleotides, the CDR3 is TGCGCCAGCAGCCAAGGAGAAGATCAGGGGATTGTATTTGGTTCACCCCTCCACTTT.

The chain has TRBV30 and TRBJ2-7; 9 bases agree with TRBD1. This CDR3 has 16 amino acids. Germline-derived CDR1 and CDR2 are GTSNPN and SVGIG (reference sequence). The ends lost 1 base at V and 1 base at J; junction bases unmatched: 8. CDR3 nucleotide sequence: TGTGCCTGGAGTGCCTACCGGGACAGGGATTCCTACGAGCAGTACTTC. Translation: CAWSAYRDRDSYEQYF.

About this clone itself: Germline is not matched at one junction end, which may reflect a read error. The V and J genes are TRBV4-1 and TRBJ1-4; possible D gene TRBD1, 6 bases. This CDR3 is 16 amino acids long. The germline V gene has CDR1 MGHRA and CDR2 YSYEKL. The CDR3 protein is CASSQVPQQGWEKLFF. The CDR3 coding sequence is TGCGCCAGCAGTCAAGTTCCCCAACAGGGCTGGGAAAAACTGTTTTTT.

V is TRBV27 and J is TRBJ2-7; 11 bases are shared with TRBD2. CDR3 length equals 16 residues. The V and J ends lost 5 bases and 3 bases, in that order; junction bases with no gene match: 9. In germline, CDR1 is MNHEY, CDR2 SMNVEV (reference sequence). CDR3 residues: CASSAKLAGAGYEQYF. CDR3 DNA: TGTGCCAGCAGTGCTAAACTAGCGGGAGCTGGCTACGAGCAGTACTTC.

The V call is TRBV28, the J call TRBJ2-7; D is perhaps TRBD1 (6 bases). CDR1 MDHEN and CDR2 SYDVKM come from the germline V gene. The V end was cut by 6 bases, the J end by 0 bases, with 12 bases between. CDR3 length: 14 amino acids. This CDR3 reads CASRVTGSSYEQYF. The CDR3 DNA is TGTGCCAGCAGGGTGACAGGCAGCTCCTACGAGCAGTACTTC. The full variable domain, its missing parts supplied by reference TRBV28 and TRBJ2-7, is DVKVTQSSRYLVKRTGEKVFLECVQDMDHENMFWYRQDPGLGLRLIYFSYDVKMKEKGDIPEGYSVSREKKERFSLILESASTNQTSMYLCASRVTGSSYEQYFGPGTRLTVT.

V usage is TRBV27 and J usage is TRBJ1-4; D remains ambiguous. From germline, CDR1 is MNHEY and CDR2 SMNVEV (reference sequence). V gave up 3 bases and J gave up 5 bases, with 7 bases separating them. The CDR3 runs 13 residues. The CDR3 is CASSLARNEKLFF. As DNA, the CDR3 is TGTGCCAGCAGTTTGGCCAGGAATGAAAAACTGTTTTTT.

The CDR3 nucleotides read TGTGCCAGCAGCCAAGATCGGAGCGGGGGAAGTCAGGGCTCCTACAATGAGCAGTTCTTC. This sequence encodes CASSQDRSGGSQGSYNEQFF. The V gene is TRBV4-2, the J gene TRBJ2-1; 8 bases are shared with TRBD2. Germline-derived CDR1 and CDR2 are LGHNA and YNFKEQ. The CDR3 covers 20 residues. The junction had 13 bases not matched to a gene; V was cut back by 0 bases and J by 0 bases.

The chain joins TRBV18 to TRBJ1-5; 7 nucleotides line up with TRBD1. The CDR3 runs 14 residues. Per the germline V gene, CDR1 is KGHSH and CDR2 is LQKENI. V lost 4 bases and J lost 6; bases outside the gene matches: 6. The CDR3 DNA is TGTGCCAGCTCACAGCCGGGACAGAGTCAGCCCCAGCATTTT. It yields the protein CASSQPGQSQPQHF. The entire variable domain, with the rest obtained from reference TRBV18 and TRBJ1-5, is as follows: NAGVMQNPRHLVRRRGQEARLRCSPMKGHSHVYWYRQLPEEGLKFMVYLQKENIIDESGMPKERFSAEFPKEGPSILRIQQVVRGDSAAYFCASSQPGQSQPQHFGDGTRLSIL.